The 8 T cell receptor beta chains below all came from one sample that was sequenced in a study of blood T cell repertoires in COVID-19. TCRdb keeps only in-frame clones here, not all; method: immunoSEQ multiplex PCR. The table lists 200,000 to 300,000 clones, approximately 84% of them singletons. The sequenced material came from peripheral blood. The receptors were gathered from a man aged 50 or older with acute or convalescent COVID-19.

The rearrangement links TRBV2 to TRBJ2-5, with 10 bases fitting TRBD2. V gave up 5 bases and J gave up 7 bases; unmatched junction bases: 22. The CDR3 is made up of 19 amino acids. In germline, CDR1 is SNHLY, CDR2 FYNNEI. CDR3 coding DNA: TGTGCCAGCAGTTACGGATCCCCCGGCGATAGCGGGAGGCGGGGGACCCAGTACTTC. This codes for CASSYGSPGDSGRRGTQYF.

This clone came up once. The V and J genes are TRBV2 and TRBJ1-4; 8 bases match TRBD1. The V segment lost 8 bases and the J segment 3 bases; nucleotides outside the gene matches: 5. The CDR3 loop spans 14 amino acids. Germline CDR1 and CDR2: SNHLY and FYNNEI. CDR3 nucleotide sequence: TGTGCCAGCCTAGCGGGACAGGCTAATGAAAAACTGTTTTTT. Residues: CASLAGQANEKLFF.

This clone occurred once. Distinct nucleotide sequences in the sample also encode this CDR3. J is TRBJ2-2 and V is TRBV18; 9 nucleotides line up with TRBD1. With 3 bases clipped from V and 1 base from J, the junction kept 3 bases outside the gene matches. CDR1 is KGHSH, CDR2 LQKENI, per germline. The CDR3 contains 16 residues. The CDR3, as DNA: TGTGCCAGCTCACCGCAGGGACAGGGGAACACCGGGGAGCTGTTTTTT. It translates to CASSPQGQGNTGELFF.

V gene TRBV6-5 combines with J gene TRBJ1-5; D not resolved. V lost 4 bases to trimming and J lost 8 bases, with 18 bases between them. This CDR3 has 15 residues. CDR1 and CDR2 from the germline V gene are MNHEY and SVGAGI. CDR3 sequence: CASSSLHSAREPQHF. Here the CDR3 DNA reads TGTGCCAGCAGTTCGCTTCATTCCGCGAGGGAGCCCCAGCATTTT.

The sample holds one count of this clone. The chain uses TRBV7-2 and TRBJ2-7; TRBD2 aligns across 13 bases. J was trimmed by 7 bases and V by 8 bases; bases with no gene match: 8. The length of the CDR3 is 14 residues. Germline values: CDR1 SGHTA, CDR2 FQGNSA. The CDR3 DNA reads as TGTGCCAGCGGACTAGCGGGAGTCCTTCGGGAGCAGTACTTC. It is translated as CASGLAGVLREQYF.

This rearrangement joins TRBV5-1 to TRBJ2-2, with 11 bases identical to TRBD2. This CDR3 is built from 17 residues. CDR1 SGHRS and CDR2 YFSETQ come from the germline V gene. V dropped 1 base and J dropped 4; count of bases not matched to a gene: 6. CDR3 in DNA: TGCGCCAGCAGCTTGATACTAGCGGGAGCGGGCACCGGGGAGCTGTTTTTT. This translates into CASSLILAGAGTGELFF.

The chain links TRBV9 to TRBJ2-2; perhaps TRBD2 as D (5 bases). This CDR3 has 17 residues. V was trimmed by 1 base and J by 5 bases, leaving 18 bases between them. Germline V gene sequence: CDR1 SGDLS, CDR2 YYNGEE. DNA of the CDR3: TGTGCCAGCAGCGTACTAGCTGCAACCCCCACTACCGGGGAGCTGTTTTTT. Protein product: CASSVLAATPTTGELFF.

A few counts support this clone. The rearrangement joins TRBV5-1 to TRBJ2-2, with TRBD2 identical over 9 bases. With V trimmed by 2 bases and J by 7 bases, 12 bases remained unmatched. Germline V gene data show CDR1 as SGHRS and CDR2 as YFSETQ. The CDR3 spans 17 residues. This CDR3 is CASSFLVASGTVGELFF. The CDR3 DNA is TGCGCCAGCAGCTTTTTGGTGGCTAGCGGGACAGTCGGGGAGCTGTTTTTT. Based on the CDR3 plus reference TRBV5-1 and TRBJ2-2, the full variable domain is KAGVTQTPRYLIKTRGQQVTLSCSPISGHRSVSWYQQTPGQGLQFLFEYFSETQRNKGNFPGRFSGRQFSNSRSEMNVSTLELGDSALYLCASSFLVASGTVGELFFGEGSRLTVL.